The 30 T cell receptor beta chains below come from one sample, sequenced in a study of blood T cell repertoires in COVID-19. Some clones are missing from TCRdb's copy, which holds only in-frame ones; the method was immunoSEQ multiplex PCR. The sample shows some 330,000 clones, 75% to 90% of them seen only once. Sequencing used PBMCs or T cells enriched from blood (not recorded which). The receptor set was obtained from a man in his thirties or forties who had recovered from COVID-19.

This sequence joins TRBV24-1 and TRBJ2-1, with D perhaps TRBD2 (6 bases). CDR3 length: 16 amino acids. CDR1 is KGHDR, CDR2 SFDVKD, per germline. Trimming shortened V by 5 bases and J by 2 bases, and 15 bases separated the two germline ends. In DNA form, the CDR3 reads TGTGCCACCAGTGCCTCCGGGACTCTTACCTACAATGAGCAGTTCTTC. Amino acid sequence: CATSASGTLTYNEQFF.

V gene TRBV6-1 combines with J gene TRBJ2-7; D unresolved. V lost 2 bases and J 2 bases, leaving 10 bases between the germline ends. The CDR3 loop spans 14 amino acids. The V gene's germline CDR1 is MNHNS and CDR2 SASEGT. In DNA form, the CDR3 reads TGTGCCAGCAGTGAACTACCCGCCACCTACGAGCAGTACTTC. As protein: CASSELPATYEQYF.

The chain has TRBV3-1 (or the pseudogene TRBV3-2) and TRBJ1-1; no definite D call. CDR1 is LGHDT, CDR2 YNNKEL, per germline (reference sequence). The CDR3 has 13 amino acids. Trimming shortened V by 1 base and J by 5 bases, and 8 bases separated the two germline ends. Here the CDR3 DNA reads TGTGCCAGCAGCCAAGTCGGTCGGACTGAAGCTTTCTTT. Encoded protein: CASSQVGRTEAFF.

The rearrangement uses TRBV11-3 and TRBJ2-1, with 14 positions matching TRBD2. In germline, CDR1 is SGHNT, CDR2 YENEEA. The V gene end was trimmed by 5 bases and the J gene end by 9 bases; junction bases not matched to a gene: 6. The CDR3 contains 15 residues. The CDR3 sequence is CASSAGLAGAIEQFF. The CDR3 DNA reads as TGTGCCAGCAGCGCGGGACTAGCGGGGGCGATTGAGCAGTTCTTC.

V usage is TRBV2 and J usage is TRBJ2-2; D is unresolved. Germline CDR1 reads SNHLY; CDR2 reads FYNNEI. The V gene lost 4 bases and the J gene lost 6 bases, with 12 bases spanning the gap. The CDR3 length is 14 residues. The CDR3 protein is CASSVRGNAGELFF. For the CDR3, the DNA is TGTGCCAGCAGTGTCCGAGGAAACGCCGGGGAGCTGTTTTTT.

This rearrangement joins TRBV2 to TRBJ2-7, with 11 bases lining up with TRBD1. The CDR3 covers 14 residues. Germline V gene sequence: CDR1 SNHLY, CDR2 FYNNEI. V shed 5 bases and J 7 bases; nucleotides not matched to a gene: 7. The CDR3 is CASSWDRGSGEQYF. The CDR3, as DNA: TGTGCCAGCAGTTGGGACAGGGGGTCAGGAGAGCAGTACTTC.

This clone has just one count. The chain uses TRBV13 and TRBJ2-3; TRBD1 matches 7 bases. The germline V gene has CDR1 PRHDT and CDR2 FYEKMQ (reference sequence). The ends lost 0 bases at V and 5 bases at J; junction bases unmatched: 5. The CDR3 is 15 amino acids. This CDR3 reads CASSLGTGVQDTQYF. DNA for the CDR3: TGTGCCAGCAGCTTAGGAACAGGGGTACAAGATACGCAGTATTTT.

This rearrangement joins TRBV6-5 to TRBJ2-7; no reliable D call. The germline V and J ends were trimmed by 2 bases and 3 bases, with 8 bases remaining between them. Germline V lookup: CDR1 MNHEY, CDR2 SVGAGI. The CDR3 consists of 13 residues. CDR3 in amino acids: CASSYGISYEQYF. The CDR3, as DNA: TGTGCCAGCAGTTACGGCATCAGCTACGAGCAGTACTTC.

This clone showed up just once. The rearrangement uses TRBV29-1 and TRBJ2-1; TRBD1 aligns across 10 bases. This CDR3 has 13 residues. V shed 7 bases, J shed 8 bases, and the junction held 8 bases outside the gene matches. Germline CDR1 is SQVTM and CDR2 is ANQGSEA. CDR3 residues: CSGGTGDLDEQFF. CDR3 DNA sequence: TGCAGCGGCGGGACAGGGGATTTAGATGAGCAGTTCTTC.

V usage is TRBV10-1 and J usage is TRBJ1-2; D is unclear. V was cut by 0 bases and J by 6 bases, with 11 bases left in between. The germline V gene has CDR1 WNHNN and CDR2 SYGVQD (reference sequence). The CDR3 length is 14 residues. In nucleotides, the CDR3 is TGCGCCAGCAGTGAGTCGCCGGAAGCGCATGGCTACACCTTC. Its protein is CASSESPEAHGYTF.

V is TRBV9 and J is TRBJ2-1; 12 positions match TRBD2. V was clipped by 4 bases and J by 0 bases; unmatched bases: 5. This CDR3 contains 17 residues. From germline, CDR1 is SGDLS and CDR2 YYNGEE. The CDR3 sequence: CASSLAGGWSSYNEQFF. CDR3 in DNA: TGTGCCAGCAGCCTAGCGGGGGGGTGGAGCTCCTACAATGAGCAGTTCTTC. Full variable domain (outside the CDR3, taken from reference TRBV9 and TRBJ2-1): DSGVTQTPKHLITATGQRVTLRCSPRSGDLSVYWYQQSLDQGLQFLIQYYNGEERAKGNILERFSAQQFPDLHSELNLSSLELGDSALYFCASSLAGGWSSYNEQFFGPGTRLTVL.

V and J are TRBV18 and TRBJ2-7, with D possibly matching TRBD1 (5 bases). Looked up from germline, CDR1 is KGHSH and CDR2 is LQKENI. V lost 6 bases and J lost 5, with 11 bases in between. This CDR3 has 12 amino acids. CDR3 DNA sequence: TGTGCCAGCTCCGCAAGCAGGGACGAGCAGTACTTC. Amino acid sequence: CASSASRDEQYF. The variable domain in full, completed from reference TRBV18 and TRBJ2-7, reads NAGVMQNPRHLVRRRGQEARLRCSPMKGHSHVYWYRQLPEEGLKFMVYLQKENIIDESGMPKERFSAEFPKEGPSILRIQQVVRGDSAAYFCASSASRDEQYFGPGTRLTVT.

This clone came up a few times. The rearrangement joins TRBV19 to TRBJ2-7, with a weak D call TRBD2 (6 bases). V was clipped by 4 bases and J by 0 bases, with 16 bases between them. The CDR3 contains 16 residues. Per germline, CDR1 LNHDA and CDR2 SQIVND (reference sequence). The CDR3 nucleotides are TGTGCCAGTAGTAAATCTTCTGGAGGGTTCTCCTACGAGCAGTACTTC. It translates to CASSKSSGGFSYEQYF. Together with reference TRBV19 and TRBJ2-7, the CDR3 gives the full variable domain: DGGITQSPKYLFRKEGQNVTLSCEQNLNHDAMYWYRQDPGQGLRLIYYSQIVNDFQKGDIAEGYSVSREKKESFPLTVTSAQKNPTAFYLCASSKSSGGFSYEQYFGPGTRLTVT.

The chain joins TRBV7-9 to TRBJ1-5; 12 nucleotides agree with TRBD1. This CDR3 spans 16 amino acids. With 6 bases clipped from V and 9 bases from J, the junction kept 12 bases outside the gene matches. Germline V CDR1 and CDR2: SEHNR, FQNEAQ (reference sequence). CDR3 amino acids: CASSIEGQGAPRPQHF. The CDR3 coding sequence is TGTGCCAGCAGTATAGAGGGACAGGGGGCGCCGAGGCCCCAGCATTTT.

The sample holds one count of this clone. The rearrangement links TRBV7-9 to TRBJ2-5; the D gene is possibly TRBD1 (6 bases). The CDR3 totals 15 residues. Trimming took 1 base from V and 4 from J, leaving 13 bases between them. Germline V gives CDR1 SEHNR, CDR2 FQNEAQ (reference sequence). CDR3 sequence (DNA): TGTGCCAGCAGCTTAGGTTGGGGGCTGGGAGAGACCCAGTACTTC. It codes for CASSLGWGLGETQYF.

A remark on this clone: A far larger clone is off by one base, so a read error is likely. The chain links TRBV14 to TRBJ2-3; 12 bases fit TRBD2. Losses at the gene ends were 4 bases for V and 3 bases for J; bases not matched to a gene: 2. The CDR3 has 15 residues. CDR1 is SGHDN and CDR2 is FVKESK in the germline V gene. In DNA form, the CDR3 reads TGTGCCAGCAGCCGACTAGCGGGGGAGACAGATACGCAGTATTTT. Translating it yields CASSRLAGETDTQYF.

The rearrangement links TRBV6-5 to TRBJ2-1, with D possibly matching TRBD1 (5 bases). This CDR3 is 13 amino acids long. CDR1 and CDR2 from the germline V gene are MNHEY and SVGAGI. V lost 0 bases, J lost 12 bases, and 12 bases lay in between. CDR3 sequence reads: CASSYSNWQGQFF. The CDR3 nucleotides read TGTGCCAGCAGTTACTCGAATTGGCAGGGGCAGTTCTTC.

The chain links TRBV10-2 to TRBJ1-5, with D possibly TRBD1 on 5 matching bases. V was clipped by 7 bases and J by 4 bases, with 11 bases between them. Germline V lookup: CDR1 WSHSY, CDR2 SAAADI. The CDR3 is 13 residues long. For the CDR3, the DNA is TGCGCCAGCATGGCGGGGGGAAATCAGCCCCAGCATTTT. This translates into CASMAGGNQPQHF.

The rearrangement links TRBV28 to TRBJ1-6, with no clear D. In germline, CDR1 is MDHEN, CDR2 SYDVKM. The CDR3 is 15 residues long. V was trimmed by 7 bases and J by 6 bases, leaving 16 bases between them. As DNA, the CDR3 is TGTGCCAGCAAATGGACTGGACGGACTAATTCACCCCTCCACTTT. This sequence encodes CASKWTGRTNSPLHF. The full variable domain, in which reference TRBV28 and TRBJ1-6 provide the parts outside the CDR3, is DVKVTQSSRYLVKRTGEKVFLECVQDMDHENMFWYRQDPGLGLRLIYFSYDVKMKEKGDIPEGYSVSREKKERFSLILESASTNQTSMYLCASKWTGRTNSPLHFGNGTRLTVT.

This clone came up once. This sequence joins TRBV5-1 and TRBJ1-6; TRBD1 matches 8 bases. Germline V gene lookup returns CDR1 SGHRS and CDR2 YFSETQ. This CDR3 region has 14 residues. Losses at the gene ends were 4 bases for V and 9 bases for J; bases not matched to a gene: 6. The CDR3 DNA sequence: TGCGCCAGCAGCCGGGACAGGAACAGTTCACCCCTCCACTTT. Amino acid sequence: CASSRDRNSSPLHF.

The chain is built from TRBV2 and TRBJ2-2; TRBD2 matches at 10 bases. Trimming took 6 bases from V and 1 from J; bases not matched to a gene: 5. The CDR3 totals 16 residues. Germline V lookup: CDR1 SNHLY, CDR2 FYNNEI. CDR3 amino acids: CASSPTSGVNTGELFF. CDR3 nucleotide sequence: TGTGCCAGCAGCCCCACTAGCGGGGTGAACACCGGGGAGCTGTTTTTT.

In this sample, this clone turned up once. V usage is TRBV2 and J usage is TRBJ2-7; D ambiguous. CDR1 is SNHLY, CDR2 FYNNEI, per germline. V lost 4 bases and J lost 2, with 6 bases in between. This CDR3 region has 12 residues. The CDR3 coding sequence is TGTGCCAGCAGTGTATCCGCCTACGAGCAGTACTTC. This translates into CASSVSAYEQYF.

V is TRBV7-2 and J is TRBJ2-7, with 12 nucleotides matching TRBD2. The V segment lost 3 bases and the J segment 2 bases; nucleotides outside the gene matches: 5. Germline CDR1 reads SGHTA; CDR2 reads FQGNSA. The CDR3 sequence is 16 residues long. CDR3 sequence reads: CASSFASGGAPYEQYF. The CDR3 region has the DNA TGTGCCAGCAGCTTTGCTAGCGGGGGGGCCCCCTACGAGCAGTACTTC. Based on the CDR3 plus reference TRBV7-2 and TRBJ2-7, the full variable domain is GAGVSQSPSNKVTEKGKDVELRCDPISGHTALYWYRQSLGQGLEFLIYFQGNSAPDKSGLPSDRFSAERTGGSVSTLTIQRTQQEDSAVYLCASSFASGGAPYEQYFGPGTRLTVT.

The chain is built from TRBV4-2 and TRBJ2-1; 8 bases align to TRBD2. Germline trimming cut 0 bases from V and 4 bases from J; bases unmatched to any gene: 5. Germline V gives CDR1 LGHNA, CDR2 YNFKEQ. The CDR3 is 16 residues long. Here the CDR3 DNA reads TGTGCCAGCAGCCAAGAGGCGGGGGGAGGGTACAATGAGCAGTTCTTC. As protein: CASSQEAGGGYNEQFF.

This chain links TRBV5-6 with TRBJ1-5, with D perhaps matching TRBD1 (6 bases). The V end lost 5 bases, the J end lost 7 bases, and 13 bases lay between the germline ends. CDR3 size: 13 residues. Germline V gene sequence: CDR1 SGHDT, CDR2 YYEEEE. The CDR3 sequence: CASSSLGGQPQHF. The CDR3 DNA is TGTGCCAGCAGTTCTCTAGGGGGACAGCCCCAGCATTTT.

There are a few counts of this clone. CDR3 sequence reads: CASSRVADLAKNIQYF. CDR3 nucleotides: TGTGCCAGCAGCCGGGTAGCGGATTTAGCCAAAAACATTCAGTACTTC. The chain employs TRBV4-2 and TRBJ2-4; possibly TRBD2 for D (6 bases). Trimming stripped 4 bases from V and 0 bases from J, with 13 bases between. CDR1 and CDR2 (germline): LGHNA, YNFKEQ. The CDR3 covers 16 residues.

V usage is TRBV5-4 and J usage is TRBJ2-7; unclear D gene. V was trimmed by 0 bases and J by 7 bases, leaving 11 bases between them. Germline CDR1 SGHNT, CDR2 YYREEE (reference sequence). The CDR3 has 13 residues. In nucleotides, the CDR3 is TGTGCCAGCAGCTTGGGCAGAGGTTGGGAGCAGTACTTC. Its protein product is CASSLGRGWEQYF.

CDR3 bases: TGTGCCAGCAGCGTGGCCGGGACTGGAACCTACAATGAGCAGTTCTTC. It specifies CASSVAGTGTYNEQFF. This chain joins TRBV14 and TRBJ2-1; D might be TRBD2 (6 bases). Germline assignment: CDR1 SGHDN and CDR2 FVKESK. Trimming took off 5 bases at V and 2 bases at J, with 16 bases between the two ends. The CDR3 contains 16 residues.

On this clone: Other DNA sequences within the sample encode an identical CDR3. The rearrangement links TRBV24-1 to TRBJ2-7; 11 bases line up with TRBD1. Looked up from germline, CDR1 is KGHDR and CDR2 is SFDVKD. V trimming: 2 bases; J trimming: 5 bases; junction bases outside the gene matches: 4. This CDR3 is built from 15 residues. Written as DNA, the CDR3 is TGTGCCACCAGTGATTCCAGGACAGGGGGCGACGAGCAGTACTTC. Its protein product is CATSDSRTGGDEQYF.

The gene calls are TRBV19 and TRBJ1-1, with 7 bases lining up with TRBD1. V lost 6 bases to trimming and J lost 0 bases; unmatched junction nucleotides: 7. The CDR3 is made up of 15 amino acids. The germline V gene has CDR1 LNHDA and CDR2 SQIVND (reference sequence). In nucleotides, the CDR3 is TGTGCCAGTAGACCAGGGGGTCTAGTGAACACTGAAGCTTTCTTT. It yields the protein CASRPGGLVNTEAFF.